This TCR beta chain was captured by sequencing in a study of OX40 agonist ivuxolimab in advanced cancers. As for the study in general: Patients received intravenous ivuxolimab every 2 weeks at 0.01 to 10 mg/kg. Antecedent anti-PD-1, anti-PD-L1 or anti-CTLA-4 therapy was permissible, with under 50% having received some. Study outcomes and limitations: Fewer expanded clones were found on average in CD4+ than in CD8+ T cells. In the expanded peripheral T cells, antigen specificity was never determined.

Germline loops: CDR1 MNHEY, CDR2 SVGAGI. Trimming removed 6 bases from V and 3 bases from J, with 15 bases in between. The CDR3 totals 15 residues. Comments on this clone: Antigen specificity is unknown.

The assay was immunoSEQ multiplex PCR, and TCRdb's table has in-frame clones only and misses some. The profile shows some 96,000 clones, 80% to 95% of them singletons. The sequence was obtained from an adult with an advanced solid tumor such as melanoma, head and neck, liver or kidney cancer. The gene calls are TRBV6-5 and TRBJ2-1; maybe TRBD2 (5 bases). The source was CD4+ or CD8+ T cells sorted from blood, collected in a trial of the OX40 agonist ivuxolimab. The CDR3 sequence is CASRRSGNYYNEQFF. The DNA for the CDR3 is TGTGCCAGCAGAAGGAGCGGAAATTACTACAATGAGCAGTTCTTC.